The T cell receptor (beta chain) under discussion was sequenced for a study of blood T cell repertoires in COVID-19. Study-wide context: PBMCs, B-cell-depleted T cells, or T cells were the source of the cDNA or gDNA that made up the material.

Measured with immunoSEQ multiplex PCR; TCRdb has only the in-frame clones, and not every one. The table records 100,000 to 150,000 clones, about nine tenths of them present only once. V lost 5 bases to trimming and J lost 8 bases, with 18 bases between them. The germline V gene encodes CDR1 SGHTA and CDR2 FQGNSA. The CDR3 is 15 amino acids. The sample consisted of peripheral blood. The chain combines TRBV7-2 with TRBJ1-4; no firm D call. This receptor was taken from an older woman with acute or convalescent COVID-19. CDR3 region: CASSASVGLEEKLFF. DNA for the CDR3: TGTGCCAGCAGCGCATCTGTCGGGTTAGAGGAAAAACTGTTTTTT.